There are many counts of the clone carrying this TCR beta chain. Using its own MiXCR run on the 5' RACE reads, TCRdb lists one record per CDR3 protein. The repertoire holds 450,000 to 600,000 distinct CDR3 sequences, with roughly 14% as singletons. The CDR3 spans 15 residues. Trimming took 1 base from V and 1 from J, leaving 9 bases between them. Germline V CDR1 and CDR2: SGHTA, FQGNSA. The sample is drawn from a study of T cells after yellow fever vaccination. The sequence was obtained from a man between 25 and 39 years old who received the YFV17D yellow fever vaccine. The material sequenced was PBMCs, taken on the day of the yellow fever booster vaccination. This chain joins TRBV7-2 and TRBJ2-3, with a tentative D call TRBD1 (5 bases). The DNA for the CDR3 is TGTGCCAGCAGCTTAGGGGGCGGAGGCACAGATACGCAGTATTTT. Residues: CASSLGGGGTDTQYF.